Sequencing of this TCR beta chain was carried out in a study of shared clonotypes between healthy human individuals. Whole-study findings and limits: Researchers found naive subsets generally carried larger estimated richness than memory subsets. It was the non-shared clonotypes that had lower generation probabilities than clonotypes shared by all four donors.

The repertoire was sequenced with immunoSEQ multiplex PCR; TCRdb's copy has only in-frame clones and lacks some. The table lists about 1.5 million clones, around 98% of them singletons. Of note for this clone: The antigen is undetermined.

The germline V gene encodes CDR1 SGHAT and CDR2 FQNNGV. This CDR3 region has 15 residues. Trimming took off 3 bases at V and 1 base at J, with 12 bases between the two ends. The chain joins TRBV11-2 to TRBJ2-5, with D possibly matching TRBD2 (5 bases). The clonotype comes from a man aged 30-40 years in good health. Sequencing used naive CD4+ T cells sorted from blood. Subset indicated: CD45RA+ positively selected. CDR3 DNA: TGTGCCAGCAGCTTTTGGGGAGCTGGCCAAGAGACCCAGTACTTC. It encodes CASSFWGAGQETQYF.